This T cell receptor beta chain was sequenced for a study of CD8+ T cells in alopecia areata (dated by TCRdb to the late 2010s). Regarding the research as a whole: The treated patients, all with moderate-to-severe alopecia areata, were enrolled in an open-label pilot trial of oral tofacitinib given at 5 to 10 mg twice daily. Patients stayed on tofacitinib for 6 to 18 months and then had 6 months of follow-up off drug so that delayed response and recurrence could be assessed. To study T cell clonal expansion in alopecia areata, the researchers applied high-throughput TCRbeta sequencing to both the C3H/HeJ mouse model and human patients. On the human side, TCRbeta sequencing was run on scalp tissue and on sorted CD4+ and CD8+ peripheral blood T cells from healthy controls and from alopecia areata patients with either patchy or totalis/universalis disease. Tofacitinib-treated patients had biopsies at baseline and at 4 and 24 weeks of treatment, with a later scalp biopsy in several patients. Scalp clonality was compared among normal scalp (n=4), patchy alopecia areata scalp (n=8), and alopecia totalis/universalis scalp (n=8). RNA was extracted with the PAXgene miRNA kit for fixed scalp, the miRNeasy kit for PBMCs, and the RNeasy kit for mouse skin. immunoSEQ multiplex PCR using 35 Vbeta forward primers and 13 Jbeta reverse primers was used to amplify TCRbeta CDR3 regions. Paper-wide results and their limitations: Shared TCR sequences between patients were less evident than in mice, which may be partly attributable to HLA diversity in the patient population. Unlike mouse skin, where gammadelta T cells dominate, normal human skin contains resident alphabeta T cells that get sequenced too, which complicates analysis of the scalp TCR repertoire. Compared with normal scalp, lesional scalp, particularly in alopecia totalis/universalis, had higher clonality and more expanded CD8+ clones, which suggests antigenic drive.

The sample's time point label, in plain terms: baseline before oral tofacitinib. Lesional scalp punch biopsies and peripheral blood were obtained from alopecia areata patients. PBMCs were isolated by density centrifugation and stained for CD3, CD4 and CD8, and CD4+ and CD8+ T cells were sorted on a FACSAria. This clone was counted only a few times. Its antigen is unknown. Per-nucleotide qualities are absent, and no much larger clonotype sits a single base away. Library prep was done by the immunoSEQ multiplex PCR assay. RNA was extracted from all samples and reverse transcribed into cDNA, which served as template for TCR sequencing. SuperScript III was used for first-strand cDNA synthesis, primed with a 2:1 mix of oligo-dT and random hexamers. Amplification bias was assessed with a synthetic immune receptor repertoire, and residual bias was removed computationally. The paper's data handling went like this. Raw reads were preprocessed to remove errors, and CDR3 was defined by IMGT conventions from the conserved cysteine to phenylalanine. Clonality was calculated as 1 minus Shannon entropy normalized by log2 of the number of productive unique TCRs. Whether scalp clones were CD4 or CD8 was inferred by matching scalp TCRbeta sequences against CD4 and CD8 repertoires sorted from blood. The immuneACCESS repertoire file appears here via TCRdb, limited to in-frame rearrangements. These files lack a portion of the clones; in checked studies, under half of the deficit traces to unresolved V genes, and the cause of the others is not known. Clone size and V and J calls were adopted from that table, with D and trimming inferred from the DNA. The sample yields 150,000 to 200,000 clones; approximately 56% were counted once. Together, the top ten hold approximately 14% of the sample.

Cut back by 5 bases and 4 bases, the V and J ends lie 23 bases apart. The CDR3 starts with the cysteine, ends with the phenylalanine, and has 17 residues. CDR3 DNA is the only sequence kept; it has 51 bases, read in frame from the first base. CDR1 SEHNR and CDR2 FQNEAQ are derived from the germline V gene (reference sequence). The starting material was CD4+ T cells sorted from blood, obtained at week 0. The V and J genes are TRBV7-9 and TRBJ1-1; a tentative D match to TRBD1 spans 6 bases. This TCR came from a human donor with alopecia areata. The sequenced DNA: TGTGCCAGCAGCCCGTACCGTGGAGGGGGAGGGGGCACTGAAGCTTTCTTT. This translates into CASSPYRGGGGGTEAFF.